Listed below are T cell receptor beta chains from one sample, sequenced in a study of blood T cells in healthy people across ages. TCRdb fed the 5' RACE reads into MiXCR, producing one record per CDR3 protein. Among roughly 1.9 million distinct CDR3 sequences listed, about two fifths were seen once. Source material: blood. Receptor source: a human donor in good health. CDR3s include the opening cysteine and the closing phenylalanine or tryptophan. A D gene is named only where the DNA matches it firmly. Expanded clones are given a class, and other clones once, few, many or no size at all.

size	V	length	D	J	DNA	CDR3
NA	TRBV5-6	16	NA	TRBJ1-2	TGTGCCAGCAGCGACCCAACGTCAGGGGCCATTTATGGCTACACCTTC	CASSDPTSGAIYGYTF
NA	TRBV20-1	14	TRBD1	TRBJ2-3	TGCAGCGCGAGGAAGCAGGGGGCAAGAGATACGCAGTATTTT	CSARKQGARDTQYF
NA	TRBV12-3/TRBV12-4	15	NA	TRBJ1-5	TGTGCCAGCAGTTTTGAGGGGCAGAGCAATCAGCCCCAGCATTTT	CASSFEGQSNQPQHF
many	TRBV12-3/TRBV12-4	13	NA	TRBJ2-1	TGTGCCAGCAGTAGGCTAGCGAACAATGAGCAGTTCTTC	CASSRLANNEQFF
NA	TRBV7-6	14	NA	TRBJ1-1	TGTGCCAGCAGCTTAGGGGAGGGTTTCACTGAAGCTTTCTTT	CASSLGEGFTEAFF
few	TRBV29-1	12	NA	TRBJ2-1	TGCAGCGTTGACCTAGGGATGAATGAGCAGTTCTTC	CSVDLGMNEQFF
NA	TRBV20-1	12	NA	TRBJ2-7	TGCAGTGCCCGACTAGTCCCCTACGAGCAGTACTTC	CSARLVPYEQYF
few	TRBV7-9	16	NA	TRBJ2-4	TGTGCCAGCAGTCCAGGCGGGGGCCCAAGGGGGAACATTCAGTACTTC	CASSPGGGPRGNIQYF
NA	TRBV7-8	15	NA	TRBJ1-2	TGTGCCAGCAGCTTAGGGTCTTGGACAGCCTATGGCTACACCTTC	CASSLGSWTAYGYTF
NA	TRBV12-3/TRBV12-4	14	NA	TRBJ1-5	TGTGCCAGCAGGCAGGGTTCTGGTGGACAGCCCCAGCATTTT	CASRQGSGGQPQHF
few	TRBV2	13	NA	TRBJ2-4	TGTGCCAGCAAAGGAATCACGTTGGGGGAGCAGTACTTC	CASKGITLGEQYF
NA	TRBV6-1	15	TRBD2	TRBJ2-1	TGTGCCAGCAGGGAGGGACTAGGGGGTTACAATGAGCAGTTCTTC	CASREGLGGYNEQFF